A selection of T cell receptor beta chains follows, all from one sample in a study of early T cells in non-severe SARS-CoV-2 infection. TCRdb redid the calling of the 5' RACE reads with MiXCR, one entry per CDR3 protein. The table has 70,000 to 95,000 distinct CDR3 sequences, about 9.6% seen once. Sequencing was carried out using whole blood. Every receptor here comes from an adult who was a healthcare worker with PCR-confirmed SARS-CoV-2 infection or an uninfected control (not recorded which). CDR3s include the opening cysteine and the closing phenylalanine or tryptophan. The D gene is left open where the match is weak. Clone sizes are given selectively: once, few, many, or a class where the clone is expanded.

CDR3: CASSYRGMGPLHF
DNA: TGTGCCAGCAGTTACAGGGGTATGGGGCCCCTCCACTTT
V: TRBV6-6
J: TRBJ1-6
D: -
size: many

CDR3: CASSTGPGTPSYEQYF
DNA: TGCGCCAGCAGCACCGGTCCCGGGACACCATCCTACGAGCAGTACTTC
V: TRBV5-1
J: TRBJ2-7
D: -
size: many

CDR3: CASSLGEEKLFF
DNA: TGTGCCAGCAGCTTAGGCGAGGAAAAACTGTTTTTT
V: TRBV7-9
J: TRBJ1-4
D: -
size: many

CDR3: CASSQEGRGGNTIYF
DNA: TGCGCCAGCAGCCAAGAAGGCAGGGGCGGAAACACCATATATTTT
V: TRBV4-1
J: TRBJ1-3
D: -
size: few

CDR3: CASSVRAGRELFF
DNA: TGTGCCAGCAGCGTAAGGGCCGGCCGGGAGCTGTTTTTT
V: TRBV9
J: TRBJ2-2
D: -
size: many

CDR3: CASSSQTGYSGNTIYF
DNA: TGTGCCAGCAGCTCCCAGACAGGATACTCTGGAAACACCATATATTTT
V: TRBV7-2
J: TRBJ1-3
D: -
size: -

CDR3: CASSEGPTRVVSGEQFF
DNA: TGTGCCAGCAGTGAAGGCCCCACTAGAGTGGTCTCTGGTGAGCAGTTCTTC
V: TRBV6-1
J: TRBJ2-1
D: -
size: few

CDR3: CASSPIQGARETQYF
DNA: TGTGCCAGCAGCCCGATACAGGGTGCGCGAGAGACCCAGTACTTC
V: TRBV7-3
J: TRBJ2-5
D: -
size: -

CDR3: CASTASITGISNQPQHF
DNA: TGTGCCAGTACAGCATCAATAACAGGGATAAGCAATCAGCCCCAGCATTTT
V: TRBV19
J: TRBJ1-5
D: -
size: many

CDR3: CASQQAGEQYF
DNA: TGTGCCAGCCAGCAGGCGGGCGAGCAGTACTTC
V: TRBV3-1
J: TRBJ2-7
D: -
size: -

CDR3: CASSLGPGMGETQYF
DNA: TGTGCCAGCAGCTTAGGCCCAGGGATGGGAGAGACCCAGTACTTC
V: TRBV7-9
J: TRBJ2-5
D: -
size: few

CDR3: CASRGRTSNQPQHF
DNA: TGTGCCAGCAGGGGACGGACTAGCAATCAGCCCCAGCATTTT
V: TRBV6-1
J: TRBJ1-5
D: -
size: many

CDR3: CASKPLGDQVKNIQYF
DNA: TGTGCCAGCAAGCCACTCGGGGATCAAGTCAAAAACATTCAGTACTTC
V: TRBV27
J: TRBJ2-4
D: -
size: many

CDR3: CAWSGLVAGEQFF
DNA: TGTGCCTGGAGTGGGCTCGTGGCGGGGGAGCAGTTCTTC
V: TRBV30
J: TRBJ2-1
D: -
size: -

CDR3: CASSLELGQYGYTF
DNA: TGTGCCAGCAGCTTGGAACTAGGCCAATATGGCTACACCTTC
V: TRBV5-5
J: TRBJ1-2
D: -
size: -

CDR3: CASRGGSPLHF
DNA: TGTGCCAGCAGGGGAGGCTCACCCCTCCACTTT
V: TRBV6-6
J: TRBJ1-6
D: -
size: -

CDR3: CSARGQFRNTIYF
DNA: TGCAGTGCCAGGGGACAGTTTCGCAACACCATATATTTT
V: TRBV20-1
J: TRBJ1-3
D: TRBD1
size: many

CDR3: CASSPGFREKLFF
DNA: TGTGCCAGCTCACCAGGGTTCCGTGAAAAACTGTTTTTT
V: TRBV18
J: TRBJ1-4
D: -
size: -

CDR3: CASSLITTVYGYTF
DNA: TGTGCCAGCAGCCTTATTACCACAGTTTATGGCTACACCTTC
V: TRBV5-4
J: TRBJ1-2
D: -
size: many

CDR3: CASSGVQGGEQYF
DNA: TGTGCCAGCAGCGGAGTCCAGGGCGGCGAGCAGTACTTC
V: TRBV7-8
J: TRBJ2-7
D: -
size: many

CDR3: CASSLSWTNSYNEQFF
DNA: TGTGCCAGCAGTTTATCGTGGACCAACTCCTACAATGAGCAGTTCTTC
V: TRBV27
J: TRBJ2-1
D: -
size: many

CDR3: CASSLREGEQFF
DNA: TGTGCCAGCAGTTTAAGAGAGGGTGAGCAGTTCTTC
V: TRBV28
J: TRBJ2-1
D: -
size: many

CDR3: CASSEGLGTYEQYF
DNA: TGTGCCAGCAGCGAGGGCCTGGGGACCTACGAGCAGTACTTC
V: TRBV28
J: TRBJ2-7
D: -
size: few

CDR3: CASSLEWRETQYF
DNA: TGTGCCAGCAGCTTGGAATGGAGAGAGACCCAGTACTTC
V: TRBV5-4
J: TRBJ2-5
D: -
size: many

CDR3: CASRSGGRIQETQYF
DNA: TGTGCCAGCAGATCTGGGGGGAGGATCCAAGAGACCCAGTACTTC
V: TRBV6-6
J: TRBJ2-5
D: -
size: -

CDR3: CASRPTSGSVDEQFF
DNA: TGTGCCAGCAGACCGACTAGCGGGAGTGTCGATGAGCAGTTCTTC
V: TRBV28
J: TRBJ2-1
D: TRBD2
size: many

CDR3: CASSLDTEAFF
DNA: TGCGCCAGCAGCTTGGACACTGAAGCTTTCTTT
V: TRBV12-3/TRBV12-4
J: TRBJ1-1
D: -
size: many